The 28 T cell receptor beta chains below all came from one sample that was sequenced in a study of cytomegalovirus exposure and HLA in healthy donors. PCR used 60 Vbeta primers and 13 Jbeta primers. The assay was immunoSEQ multiplex PCR, and TCRdb's table has in-frame clones only and misses some. The sample has 120,000 or so clones; roughly 72% are singletons. Sequenced: PBMCs. The receptors were sampled from a man between 35 and 55 years old in good health and CMV-seropositive.

This clone was seen more than once but under ten times. This chain links TRBV19 with TRBJ1-1; 7 positions match TRBD1. CDR1 and CDR2 (germline): LNHDA, SQIVND (reference sequence). CDR3 length: 14 residues. V gave up 6 bases and J gave up 5 bases; unmatched junction bases: 9. CDR3 amino acids: CASRARQGGTEAFF. DNA for the CDR3: TGTGCCAGTAGGGCCAGACAGGGCGGAACTGAAGCTTTCTTT.

V is TRBV2 and J is TRBJ1-2; no clear D. This CDR3 is built from 14 residues. CDR1 and CDR2 (germline): SNHLY, FYNNEI. The V end lost 4 bases, the J end lost 4 bases, and 13 bases lay between the germline ends. The CDR3 region has the DNA TGTGCCAGCAGTGCTGTCGGACTGACCTATGGCTACACCTTC. It yields the protein CASSAVGLTYGYTF.

The V gene is TRBV5-4, the J gene TRBJ2-6; no definite D call. Germline V CDR1 and CDR2: SGHNT, YYREEE (reference sequence). The CDR3 consists of 16 residues. V was shortened by 0 bases and J by 2 bases, with 9 bases between the two germline ends. The CDR3 nucleotides read TGTGCCAGCAGCTTGGATGCCGGTGCTGGGGCCAACGTCCTGACTTTC. Encoded protein: CASSLDAGAGANVLTF.

This sequence joins TRBV5-4 and TRBJ2-5; 7 bases fit TRBD2. CDR1 SGHNT and CDR2 YYREEE come from the germline V gene (reference sequence). The CDR3 sequence is 16 residues long. Unmatched junction bases numbered 21, after V lost 10 bases and J lost 6 bases. The CDR3 DNA sequence: TGTGCCGTCAGTGGGGGGAGGGCCCAAATAAAGAAGACCCAGTACTTC. Translation gives CAVSGGRAQIKKTQYF. Combining the CDR3 with reference TRBV5-4 and TRBJ2-5 gives the whole variable domain ETGVTQSPTHLIKTRGQQVTLRCSSQSGHNTVSWYQQALGQGPQFIFQYYREEENGRGNFPPRFSGLQFPNYSSELNVNALELDDSALYLCAVSGGRAQIKKTQYFGPGTRLLVL.

The chain recombines TRBV7-9 with TRBJ1-1, with 10 bases matching TRBD1. This CDR3 has 16 amino acids. CDR1 and CDR2 (germline): SEHNR, FQNEAQ (reference sequence). V gave up 6 bases and J gave up 1 base; unmatched junction bases: 8. The CDR3 is CASRFGTGAKNTEAFF. The CDR3 DNA reads TGTGCCAGCAGATTTGGGACAGGGGCTAAGAACACTGAAGCTTTCTTT.

This clone has just one count. DNA for the CDR3: TGCAGCGCGAGAAGTTTAGACAGGGGCTATGGCTACACCTTC. Encoded protein: CSARSLDRGYGYTF. This chain connects TRBV29-1 to TRBJ1-2, with 8 bases that match TRBD1. Losses at the gene ends were 7 bases for V and 4 bases for J; bases not matched to a gene: 11. The germline V gene encodes CDR1 SQVTM and CDR2 ANQGSEA. This CDR3 is 14 amino acids long.

This rearrangement joins TRBV13 to TRBJ2-1; D is possibly TRBD2 (5 bases). With 0 bases removed from V and 0 bases from J, the gap between germline ends came to 6 bases. This CDR3 has 15 amino acids. CDR1 is PRHDT and CDR2 is FYEKMQ in the germline V gene (reference sequence). This chain's CDR3 is CASSLGTTSYNEQFF. The CDR3 coding sequence is TGTGCCAGCAGCTTAGGGACTACCTCCTACAATGAGCAGTTCTTC.

The chain joins TRBV6-6 to TRBJ2-2; no clear D. The CDR3 covers 14 residues. The germline gives CDR1 MNHNY, CDR2 SVGAGI (reference sequence). V was clipped by 6 bases and J by 1 base, with 9 bases between them. CDR3: CASRPFGNTGELFF. The CDR3 DNA follows: TGTGCCAGCAGGCCCTTCGGGAACACCGGGGAGCTGTTTTTT.

V and J are TRBV5-1 and TRBJ1-2; D ambiguous. This CDR3 comprises 13 residues. V gave up 4 bases and J gave up 8 bases, with 15 bases separating them. Germline V gives CDR1 SGHRS, CDR2 YFSETQ. The chain's CDR3 is CASSLAPGKGYTF. The CDR3 DNA sequence: TGCGCCAGCAGCCTTGCCCCGGGGAAAGGCTACACCTTC.

V gene TRBV9 combines with J gene TRBJ2-5; 13 bases line up with TRBD2. CDR1 and CDR2 (germline): SGDLS, YYNGEE. This CDR3 is 17 amino acids long. Trimming cost V 1 base and J 3 bases; bases outside gene matches: 6. The DNA for the CDR3 is TGTGCCAGCAGCGTAACTGAAGGACTAGCGGGAGAAGAGACCCAGTACTTC. The encoded protein is CASSVTEGLAGEETQYF.

The rearrangement uses TRBV27 and TRBJ2-7; TRBD2 aligns across 14 bases. CDR3 size: 16 residues. Losses at the gene ends were 3 bases for V and 7 bases for J; bases not matched to a gene: 8. The V gene's germline CDR1 is MNHEY and CDR2 SMNVEV (reference sequence). The chain's CDR3 is CASSLMTSGGAGEQYF. In DNA form, the CDR3 reads TGTGCCAGCAGTTTGATGACTAGCGGGGGGGCGGGAGAGCAGTACTTC.

This clone has only a few counts. This chain links TRBV11-2 with TRBJ2-1; TRBD1 agrees at 7 bases. Per the germline V gene, CDR1 is SGHAT and CDR2 is FQNNGV. The CDR3 runs to 14 residues. V was clipped by 5 bases and J by 8 bases; unmatched bases: 9. In nucleotides, the CDR3 is TGTGCCAGCAGCCCTAGACAGGGCCAGTATGAGCAGTTCTTC. As protein: CASSPRQGQYEQFF.

V gene TRBV21-1 combines with J gene TRBJ2-7; no check of the table's D call, TRBD2, against the DNA was made. TRBV21-1 counts as a pseudogene. The CDR3 is 14 amino acids. The CDR3 DNA reads as TGTGCCAGCACGGGGGAGACTCCTACCTGGGAGCAGTACTTC. Translation gives CASTGETPTWEQYF.

The chain employs TRBV19 and TRBJ1-1; D not certain. Germline V gives CDR1 LNHDA, CDR2 SQIVND (reference sequence). The CDR3 totals 13 residues. With 4 bases removed from V and 1 base from J, the gap between germline ends came to 7 bases. Here the CDR3 reads CASSRQKNTEAFF. CDR3 in DNA: TGTGCCAGTAGTAGGCAGAAGAACACTGAAGCTTTCTTT.

The chain uses TRBV29-1 and TRBJ2-3; tentatively, D is TRBD2 (6 bases). Trimming took off 4 bases at V and 1 base at J, with 9 bases between the two ends. Germline CDR1 reads SQVTM; CDR2 reads ANQGSEA. The CDR3 has 13 amino acids. The CDR3 nucleotides are TGCAGCGTTGTCACGGGAGGCACAGATACGCAGTATTTT. Its protein is CSVVTGGTDTQYF.

This clone occurred once. The chain's CDR3 is CASSLGSYGYTF. The CDR3, as DNA: TGCGCCAGCAGCTTGGGTTCGTATGGCTACACCTTC. The chain uses TRBV5-1 and TRBJ1-2; D is ambiguous. Germline CDR1 and CDR2: SGHRS and YFSETQ. Trimming removed 0 bases from V and 5 bases from J, with 5 bases in between. The CDR3 sequence is 12 residues long. The entire variable domain, with the rest obtained from reference TRBV5-1 and TRBJ1-2, is as follows: KAGVTQTPRYLIKTRGQQVTLSCSPISGHRSVSWYQQTPGQGLQFLFEYFSETQRNKGNFPGRFSGRQFSNSRSEMNVSTLELGDSALYLCASSLGSYGYTFGSGTRLTVV.

The rearrangement uses TRBV5-1 and TRBJ2-7, with 7 bases fitting TRBD1. Germline V gene data show CDR1 as SGHRS and CDR2 as YFSETQ. CDR3 length: 15 amino acids. The V gene end was trimmed by 0 bases and the J gene end by 5 bases; junction bases not matched to a gene: 8. The CDR3 coding sequence is TGCGCCAGCAGCTTGGTTGGGACAGAGCCTAACGAGCAGTACTTC. Translating it yields CASSLVGTEPNEQYF.

The chain is built from TRBV6-6 and TRBJ1-1, with a weak D call TRBD1 (5 bases). The V and J ends lost 5 bases and 1 base respectively, with 5 bases between them. The CDR3 has 12 amino acids. CDR1 MNHNY and CDR2 SVGAGI come from the germline V gene (reference sequence). Here the CDR3 DNA reads TGTGCCAGCAGTGGACAGAACACTGAAGCTTTCTTT. It is translated as CASSGQNTEAFF.

J is TRBJ2-5 and V is TRBV7-3; TRBD1 matches 7 bases. This CDR3 has 17 amino acids. Germline loops: CDR1 SGHTA, CDR2 FQGTGA. V shed 3 bases, J shed 1 base, and the junction held 11 bases outside the gene matches. The chain's CDR3 is CASSFLYRGNPQETQYF. CDR3 DNA sequence: TGTGCCAGCAGCTTCCTTTACAGGGGAAATCCCCAAGAGACCCAGTACTTC.

The chain recombines TRBV5-5 with TRBJ2-1; 7 bases agree with TRBD1. This CDR3 is 15 amino acids long. J gave up 2 bases and V 1 base, and 3 bases lay outside the gene matches. The germline CDR1 and CDR2 sequences are SGHKS and YYEKEE (reference sequence). In DNA, the CDR3 is TGTGCCAGCAGCTTGTTAGGGGGCACCTACAATGAGCAGTTCTTC. Translating gives CASSLLGGTYNEQFF.

V is TRBV30 and J is TRBJ1-5, with D perhaps TRBD1 (6 bases). The germline V and J ends were trimmed by 3 bases and 7 bases, with 16 bases remaining between them. The CDR3 is made up of 14 amino acids. From germline, CDR1 is GTSNPN and CDR2 SVGIG (reference sequence). The CDR3 DNA reads as TGTGCCTGGAGCCGGGACATTAGTTTACAGCCCCAGCATTTT. Its translation: CAWSRDISLQPQHF.

The chain has TRBV18 and TRBJ2-1; D gene uncertain. Trimming left V 3 bases short and J 4 bases short, with 10 bases between. The CDR3 is 14 amino acids. Germline assignment: CDR1 KGHSH and CDR2 LQKENI. CDR3 in amino acids: CASSPRVPYNEQFF. CDR3 DNA sequence: TGTGCCAGCTCACCCCGGGTTCCTTACAATGAGCAGTTCTTC.

The J gene is TRBJ1-1, the V gene TRBV29-1, with a tentative D call TRBD1 (5 bases). This CDR3 is built from 12 residues. Germline CDR1 SQVTM, CDR2 ANQGSEA. V shed 7 bases and J shed 1 base, with 10 bases lying between them. CDR3 protein: CSGGLQNTEAFF. CDR3 coding DNA: TGCAGCGGGGGACTCCAGAACACTGAAGCTTTCTTT.

Comments on this clone: The junction does not match germline at one end; this may be a read error. Other DNA sequences in the same sample also yield this CDR3. This chain joins TRBV7-9 and TRBJ2-7, with D perhaps matching TRBD1 (6 bases). The CDR3 covers 15 residues. Per germline, CDR1 SEHNR and CDR2 FQNEAQ (reference sequence). CDR3 in DNA: TGCGCCAGCAGCTTAGATCAGGGGACCAGGTACGAGCAGTACTTC. Its translation: CASSLDQGTRYEQYF.

This clone is a singleton in its sample. The chain joins TRBV7-3 to TRBJ2-5; a possible D gene is TRBD1 (8 bases). V gave up 0 bases and J gave up 5 bases, with 16 bases separating them. This CDR3 is built from 16 residues. Germline V CDR1 and CDR2: SGHTA, FQGTGA. CDR3 nucleotides: TGTGCCAGCAGCTTAACGGGGGGGACAGGCCTGGAGACCCAGTACTTC. Translated: CASSLTGGTGLETQYF. Full variable domain (outside the CDR3, taken from reference TRBV7-3 and TRBJ2-5): GAGVSQTPSNKVTEKGKYVELRCDPISGHTALYWYRQSLGQGPEFLIYFQGTGAADDSGLPNDRFFAVRPEGSVSTLKIQRTERGDSAVYLCASSLTGGTGLETQYFGPGTRLLVL.

This chain uses TRBV28 with TRBJ1-1; 8 positions match TRBD1. CDR1 and CDR2 (germline): MDHEN, SYDVKM. The CDR3 has 15 amino acids. Unmatched junction bases numbered 12, after V lost 6 bases and J lost 6 bases. This CDR3 is CASRRPVGQGSEAFF. The CDR3 nucleotides are TGTGCCAGCAGGCGACCAGTCGGACAGGGCTCTGAAGCTTTCTTT.

The J gene is TRBJ2-1, the V gene TRBV4-1; D gene unclear. From germline, CDR1 is MGHRA and CDR2 YSYEKL. V lost 0 bases and J lost 1, with 10 bases in between. The CDR3 contains 16 residues. For the CDR3, the DNA is TGCGCCAGCAGCCAAGATAGTACAGTTTCCTACAATGAGCAGTTCTTC. Protein: CASSQDSTVSYNEQFF.

The chain uses TRBV19 and TRBJ2-3; TRBD1 matches 8 bases. The ends lost 9 bases at V and 1 base at J; junction bases unmatched: 9. The CDR3 consists of 15 residues. Germline CDR1 is LNHDA and CDR2 is SQIVND (reference sequence). Written as DNA, the CDR3 is TGTGCCAGCGCGGACCCGGGACAGGGCACAGATACGCAGTATTTT. It encodes CASADPGQGTDTQYF. Filled out from reference TRBV19 and TRBJ2-3, the complete variable domain reads DGGITQSPKYLFRKEGQNVTLSCEQNLNHDAMYWYRQDPGQGLRLIYYSQIVNDFQKGDIAEGYSVSREKKESFPLTVTSAQKNPTAFYLCASADPGQGTDTQYFGPGTRLTVL.